Below are 11 T cell receptor beta chains sequenced from a single sample in a study of shared clonotypes between healthy human individuals. TCRdb keeps only in-frame clones here, not all; method: immunoSEQ multiplex PCR. The sample holds under 200,000 clones, around 93% seen once. The specimen was naive CD4+ T cells sorted from blood. As for subset: CD45RA+ positively selected. All receptors derive from a young woman in good health.

This rearrangement joins TRBV28 to TRBJ2-7; 7 nucleotides match TRBD2. V was pared by 6 bases and J by 2 bases, with 7 bases of the junction left unmatched. The germline V gene has CDR1 MDHEN and CDR2 SYDVKM. The CDR3 is 14 amino acids. CDR3 sequence (DNA): TGTGCCAGCAGCCGGACTAGTGCTACCTACGAGCAGTACTTC. Translating gives CASSRTSATYEQYF.

This clone occurred a few times. The genes are TRBV25-1 and TRBJ1-2; 11 positions agree with TRBD1. V trimming: 3 bases; J trimming: 6 bases; junction bases outside the gene matches: 6. Germline V gives CDR1 MGHDK, CDR2 SYGVNS. The CDR3 is made up of 15 amino acids. CDR3 nucleotides: TGTGCCAGCAGTGACTCGTGGGACAGGGGGAATGGCTACACCTTC. Its protein is CASSDSWDRGNGYTF.

The rearrangement uses TRBV7-3 and TRBJ2-5; D remains ambiguous. The end of the DNA fits TRBJ2-7 better, so the J call may be wrong. CDR1 and CDR2 (germline): SGHTA, FQGTGA. CDR3 length: 13 amino acids. The CDR3 loop is CASSSSSIHEQYF. CDR3 bases: TGTGCCAGCAGCTCCAGTAGTATCCACGAGCAGTACTTC.

The rearrangement uses TRBV18 and TRBJ1-4, with 7 bases fitting TRBD1. V shed 4 bases, J shed 0 bases, and the junction held 5 bases outside the gene matches. The CDR3 covers 16 residues. Germline V gene data show CDR1 as KGHSH and CDR2 as LQKENI. The CDR3 bases are TGTGCCAGCTCACAGGGACAGCTTGCAACTAATGAAAAACTGTTTTTT. Residues: CASSQGQLATNEKLFF.

The V and J genes are TRBV28 and TRBJ2-7; D may be TRBD1 or TRBD2 (5 bases each). V was shortened by 6 bases and J by 2 bases, with 11 bases between the two germline ends. Germline assignment: CDR1 MDHEN and CDR2 SYDVKM. This CDR3 comprises 13 residues. The CDR3 sequence is CASRRGRTYEQYF. Written as DNA, the CDR3 is TGTGCCAGCAGACGGGGACGGACCTACGAGCAGTACTTC. The complete variable domain, with remaining parts taken from reference TRBV28 and TRBJ2-7, reads DVKVTQSSRYLVKRTGEKVFLECVQDMDHENMFWYRQDPGLGLRLIYFSYDVKMKEKGDIPEGYSVSREKKERFSLILESASTNQTSMYLCASRRGRTYEQYFGPGTRLTVT.

Written as DNA, the CDR3 is TGTGCCAGCAGAGCCTCCGGGACAGGGGGCTATGGCTACACCTTC. Its protein product is CASRASGTGGYGYTF. This sequence joins TRBV28 and TRBJ1-2; 11 bases match TRBD1. CDR1 is MDHEN and CDR2 is SYDVKM in the germline V gene. This CDR3 has 15 amino acids. V was pared by 6 bases and J by 4 bases, with 7 bases of the junction left unmatched.

The chain combines TRBV2 with TRBJ2-7; D not certain. V dropped 9 bases and J dropped 5 bases, with 2 bases sitting between them. The CDR3 covers 8 residues. Germline CDR1 and CDR2: SNHLY and FYNNEI. CDR3 protein: CASDEQYF. CDR3 DNA sequence: TGTGCCAGTGACGAGCAGTACTTC.

This clone was recorded once. The chain recombines TRBV28 with TRBJ2-5, with TRBD2 as a possible D gene (6 bases). Judging by the DNA end, TRBJ2-7 fits better; the J call may be wrong. In germline, CDR1 is MDHEN, CDR2 SYDVKM. The CDR3 totals 14 residues. CDR3 residues: CASSSPGVSYEQYF. The CDR3 nucleotides read TGTGCCAGCAGTTCCCCGGGAGTAAGCTACGAGCAGTACTTC.

This rearrangement joins TRBV6-1 to TRBJ2-7; no reliable D call. The CDR3 totals 14 residues. Germline V gives CDR1 MNHNS, CDR2 SASEGT. Trimming left V 6 bases short and J 3 bases short, with 15 bases between. As DNA, the CDR3 is TGTGCCAGCAGAACCGGCCTAGGGCTCTACGAGCAGTACTTC. Its translation is CASRTGLGLYEQYF.

This chain connects TRBV5-6 to TRBJ2-5, with 8 bases aligning to TRBD2. The J call is in doubt because the DNA end fits TRBJ2-7 better. The CDR3 runs 15 residues. From germline, CDR1 is SGHDT and CDR2 YYEEEE. For the CDR3, the DNA is TGTGCCAGCAGACCAAGCGGGAGTCTTGCCTACGAGCAGTACTTC. Protein product: CASRPSGSLAYEQYF.

V is TRBV5-8 and J is TRBJ2-7, with D perhaps matching TRBD1 (6 bases). This CDR3 is built from 13 residues. V was pared by 4 bases and J by 4 bases, with 12 bases between. Germline-derived CDR1 and CDR2 are SGHTS and YDEGEE. The CDR3 region has the DNA TGTGCCAGCAGCCCGCAGGGGCCGTACGAGCAGTACTTC. This translates into CASSPQGPYEQYF. Filled out from reference TRBV5-8 and TRBJ2-7, the complete variable domain reads EAGVTQSPTHLIKTRGQQATLRCSPISGHTSVYWYQQALGLGLQFLLWYDEGEERNRGNFPPRFSGRQFPNYSSELNVNALELEDSALYLCASSPQGPYEQYFGPGTRLTVT.